This is a list of T cell receptor beta chains from one sample in a study of cytomegalovirus exposure and HLA in healthy donors. The assay was immunoSEQ multiplex PCR, and TCRdb's table has in-frame clones only and misses some. Among about 190,000 clones listed, roughly four fifths were seen once. What was sequenced was PBMCs. The source is a young man in good health and CMV-seronegative. CDR3s include the opening cysteine and the closing phenylalanine or tryptophan. Fields, in order: clone size, V gene, J gene, D gene, CDR3 length, CDR3 protein, CDR3 DNA. The D gene is left open where the match is weak. Clone size is stated in some rows and not others, as once, few, many or a class when expanded.

abundance: .; v_gene: TRBV5-1; j_gene: TRBJ2-5; d_gene: .; len: 14; CDR3aa: CASSLGRGQETQYF; CDR3nt: TGCGCCAGCAGCTTGGGTAGAGGCCAAGAGACCCAGTACTTC
abundance: .; v_gene: TRBV5-5; j_gene: TRBJ2-3; d_gene: TRBD2; len: 15; CDR3aa: CASSFTSGGGDTQYF; CDR3nt: TGTGCCAGCAGCTTTACTAGCGGGGGGGGAGATACGCAGTATTTT
abundance: .; v_gene: TRBV7-6; j_gene: TRBJ1-2; d_gene: TRBD1; len: 14; CDR3aa: CASSLDRGNYGYTF; CDR3nt: TGTGCCAGCAGCTTGGACAGGGGAAACTATGGCTACACCTTC
abundance: once; v_gene: TRBV7-2; j_gene: TRBJ2-2; d_gene: TRBD1; len: 15; CDR3aa: CASRPGQGRTGELFF; CDR3nt: TGTGCCAGCAGGCCGGGACAGGGTCGGACCGGGGAGCTGTTTTTT
abundance: .; v_gene: TRBV10-1; j_gene: TRBJ2-7; d_gene: .; len: 16; CDR3aa: CASSDLSGQSTYEQYF; CDR3nt: TGCGCCAGCAGTGACCTGTCTGGACAGTCTACCTACGAGCAGTACTTC
abundance: once; v_gene: TRBV5-1; j_gene: TRBJ1-6; d_gene: .; len: 16; CDR3aa: CASSLTGAPDNSPLHF; CDR3nt: TGCGCCAGCAGCTTAACGGGTGCCCCTGATAATTCACCCCTCCACTTT
abundance: .; v_gene: TRBV18; j_gene: TRBJ2-5; d_gene: TRBD2; len: 14; CDR3aa: CASSSGLAEGTQYF; CDR3nt: TGTGCCAGCTCATCGGGACTAGCGGAAGGGACCCAGTACTTC
abundance: once; v_gene: TRBV11-2; j_gene: TRBJ1-4; d_gene: .; len: 18; CDR3aa: CASSSIQGGVRFGEKLFF; CDR3nt: TGTGCCAGCAGCTCCATCCAAGGGGGGGTCCGTTTTGGTGAAAAACTGTTTTTT
abundance: .; v_gene: TRBV5-4; j_gene: TRBJ2-3; d_gene: TRBD2; len: 15; CDR3aa: CASSSRLAGVDTQYF; CDR3nt: TGTGCCAGCAGCTCCAGACTAGCGGGAGTAGATACGCAGTATTTT
abundance: once; v_gene: TRBV6-6; j_gene: TRBJ2-2; d_gene: TRBD2; len: 15; CDR3aa: CAITPTSGATGELFF; CDR3nt: TGTGCCATCACCCCAACTAGCGGGGCCACCGGGGAGCTGTTTTTT
abundance: .; v_gene: TRBV9; j_gene: TRBJ2-5; d_gene: TRBD2; len: 15; CDR3aa: CASSVGVGGQETQYF; CDR3nt: TGTGCCAGCAGCGTAGGTGTGGGAGGGCAAGAGACCCAGTACTTC
abundance: .; v_gene: TRBV25-1; j_gene: TRBJ2-7; d_gene: .; len: 14; CDR3aa: CASSESGSTYEQYF; CDR3nt: TGTGCCAGCAGTGAAAGCGGGTCTACCTACGAGCAGTACTTC
abundance: .; v_gene: TRBV25-1; j_gene: TRBJ2-6; d_gene: .; len: 17; CDR3aa: CASSESGARSGANVLTF; CDR3nt: TGTGCCAGCAGTGAATCAGGGGCGCGCTCTGGGGCCAACGTCCTGACTTTC
abundance: .; v_gene: TRBV7-9; j_gene: TRBJ1-3; d_gene: TRBD1; len: 16; CDR3aa: CASSSGRGQGRNTIYF; CDR3nt: TGTGCCAGCAGCTCCGGGCGCGGACAGGGGAGAAACACCATATATTTT
abundance: .; v_gene: TRBV6-1; j_gene: TRBJ2-1; d_gene: TRBD1; len: 14; CDR3aa: CASGGRDSYNEQFF; CDR3nt: TGTGCCAGCGGGGGCCGGGACAGTTACAATGAGCAGTTCTTC
abundance: .; v_gene: TRBV27; j_gene: TRBJ2-7; d_gene: TRBD2; len: 16; CDR3aa: CASSLSTSGDSYEQYF; CDR3nt: TGTGCCAGCAGTTTATCCACTAGCGGGGACTCCTACGAGCAGTACTTC
abundance: .; v_gene: TRBV5-5; j_gene: TRBJ2-3; d_gene: .; len: 17; CDR3aa: CASSLGIRGGSTDTQYF; CDR3nt: TGTGCCAGCAGCTTGGGTATAAGGGGCGGCAGCACAGATACGCAGTATTTT
abundance: .; v_gene: TRBV6-1; j_gene: TRBJ2-1; d_gene: .; len: 15; CDR3aa: CASSEARGAYNEQFF; CDR3nt: TGTGCCAGCAGTGAAGCCAGGGGGGCCTACAATGAGCAGTTCTTC
abundance: .; v_gene: TRBV7-2; j_gene: TRBJ2-1; d_gene: .; len: 14; CDR3aa: CASSLVADYNEQFF; CDR3nt: TGTGCCAGCAGCTTAGTGGCCGACTACAATGAGCAGTTCTTC
abundance: .; v_gene: TRBV5-1; j_gene: TRBJ1-2; d_gene: TRBD1; len: 15; CDR3aa: CASSPTGTGTYGYTF; CDR3nt: TGCGCCAGCAGCCCGACCGGGACAGGGACCTATGGCTACACCTTC
abundance: .; v_gene: TRBV29-1; j_gene: TRBJ2-7; d_gene: TRBD1; len: 12; CDR3aa: CSVLGQAYEQYF; CDR3nt: TGCAGCGTTCTGGGACAGGCCTACGAGCAGTACTTC
abundance: once; v_gene: TRBV7-9; j_gene: TRBJ2-1; d_gene: .; len: 16; CDR3aa: CASSLVPRRGVNEQFF; CDR3nt: TGTGCCAGCAGCTTAGTCCCCAGGCGGGGAGTCAATGAGCAGTTCTTC
abundance: few; v_gene: TRBV19; j_gene: TRBJ1-4; d_gene: TRBD1; len: 16; CDR3aa: CASTRDRALTNEKLFF; CDR3nt: TGTGCCAGTACCCGGGACAGGGCTTTAACTAATGAAAAACTGTTTTTT
abundance: .; v_gene: TRBV11-1; j_gene: TRBJ2-2; d_gene: TRBD1; len: 16; CDR3aa: CASSVGLDRLSGELFF; CDR3nt: TGTGCCAGCAGCGTTGGCCTGGACAGGTTATCCGGGGAGCTGTTTTTT
abundance: .; v_gene: TRBV5-1; j_gene: TRBJ2-1; d_gene: TRBD2; len: 16; CDR3aa: CASSPRTSGDYNEQFF; CDR3nt: TGCGCCAGCAGCCCGAGGACTAGCGGGGACTACAATGAGCAGTTCTTC
abundance: .; v_gene: TRBV2; j_gene: TRBJ1-2; d_gene: TRBD1; len: 12; CDR3aa: CASSGDSYGYTF; CDR3nt: TGTGCCAGCAGTGGGGACAGCTATGGCTACACCTTC
abundance: .; v_gene: TRBV29-1; j_gene: TRBJ2-7; d_gene: TRBD1; len: 15; CDR3aa: CSVNHPGTGSYEQYF; CDR3nt: TGCAGCGTCAACCATCCCGGGACAGGGTCTTATGAGCAGTACTTC
abundance: .; v_gene: TRBV28; j_gene: TRBJ1-2; d_gene: TRBD1; len: 17; CDR3aa: CASSFPTRQGGYYGYTF; CDR3nt: TGTGCCAGCAGTTTCCCCACGAGACAGGGGGGTTACTATGGCTACACCTTC
abundance: .; v_gene: TRBV28; j_gene: TRBJ2-7; d_gene: TRBD2; len: 17; CDR3aa: CASSLAAWTSGKYEQYF; CDR3nt: TGTGCCAGCAGTTTGGCGGCCTGGACTAGCGGGAAATACGAGCAGTACTTC
abundance: .; v_gene: TRBV4-2; j_gene: TRBJ2-7; d_gene: TRBD1; len: 16; CDR3aa: CASSQDPGQATYEQYF; CDR3nt: TGTGCCAGCAGCCAAGACCCGGGACAGGCGACCTACGAGCAGTACTTC
abundance: few; v_gene: TRBV28; j_gene: TRBJ2-1; d_gene: TRBD1; len: 17; CDR3aa: CASSRDRALASDNEQFF; CDR3nt: TGTGCCAGCAGTAGGGACAGGGCCCTAGCGTCGGACAATGAGCAGTTCTTC
abundance: .; v_gene: TRBV6-1; j_gene: TRBJ1-4; d_gene: .; len: 14; CDR3aa: CASETGATNEKLFF; CDR3nt: TGTGCCAGCGAGACAGGCGCAACTAATGAAAAACTGTTTTTT
abundance: .; v_gene: TRBV5-5; j_gene: TRBJ1-5; d_gene: .; len: 15; CDR3aa: CASSLVGEGNQPQHF; CDR3nt: TGTGCCAGCAGCTTGGTAGGGGAAGGCAATCAGCCCCAGCATTTT
abundance: .; v_gene: TRBV18; j_gene: TRBJ2-5; d_gene: .; len: 15; CDR3aa: CASSPRGGGQETQYF; CDR3nt: TGTGCCAGCTCACCACGGGGCGGCGGACAAGAGACCCAGTACTTC
abundance: .; v_gene: TRBV5-5; j_gene: TRBJ2-7; d_gene: .; len: 13; CDR3aa: CASSHRGRHEQYF; CDR3nt: TGTGCCAGCAGCCATCGGGGTCGGCACGAGCAGTACTTC
abundance: .; v_gene: TRBV6-1; j_gene: TRBJ1-2; d_gene: .; len: 13; CDR3aa: CASSLEGGYGYTF; CDR3nt: TGTGCCAGCAGTTTGGAAGGAGGCTATGGCTACACCTTC
abundance: .; v_gene: TRBV7-8; j_gene: TRBJ2-3; d_gene: TRBD2; len: 16; CDR3aa: CASSLARGSRTDTQYF; CDR3nt: TGTGCCAGCAGCTTAGCTCGCGGGAGTCGCACAGATACGCAGTATTTT
abundance: .; v_gene: TRBV6-5; j_gene: TRBJ2-1; d_gene: .; len: 16; CDR3aa: CASSYSTRIPYNEQFF; CDR3nt: TGTGCCAGCAGTTACTCGACTAGGATCCCTTACAATGAGCAGTTCTTC
abundance: few; v_gene: TRBV25-1; j_gene: TRBJ2-1; d_gene: .; len: 14; CDR3aa: CASRRDWPYNEQFF; CDR3nt: TGTGCCAGCAGAAGGGACTGGCCCTACAATGAGCAGTTCTTC
abundance: .; v_gene: TRBV9; j_gene: TRBJ1-4; d_gene: TRBD1; len: 15; CDR3aa: CASSVRGLGGEKLFF; CDR3nt: TGTGCCAGCAGCGTAAGGGGGCTTGGGGGCGAAAAACTGTTTTTT
abundance: .; v_gene: TRBV18; j_gene: TRBJ2-1; d_gene: TRBD1; len: 12; CDR3aa: CASSSDRDEQFF; CDR3nt: TGTGCCAGCTCATCGGACAGGGATGAGCAGTTCTTC
abundance: few; v_gene: TRBV10-1; j_gene: TRBJ2-7; d_gene: TRBD1; len: 15; CDR3aa: CASSMDRFHSYEQYF; CDR3nt: TGCGCCAGCAGTATGGACAGGTTCCACTCCTACGAGCAGTACTTC
abundance: .; v_gene: TRBV30; j_gene: TRBJ2-4; d_gene: TRBD2; len: 16; CDR3aa: CAWSVGLAVAKNIQYF; CDR3nt: TGTGCCTGGAGTGTTGGGCTAGCGGTAGCCAAAAACATTCAGTACTTC
abundance: .; v_gene: TRBV4-1; j_gene: TRBJ1-4; d_gene: .; len: 16; CDR3aa: CASSSGYLTTNEKLFF; CDR3nt: TGCGCCAGCAGCTCAGGGTATCTTACAACTAATGAAAAACTGTTTTTT
abundance: few; v_gene: TRBV19; j_gene: TRBJ2-5; d_gene: .; len: 15; CDR3aa: CASSIGPSLGETQYF; CDR3nt: TGTGCCAGTAGTATTGGTCCTAGCCTCGGGGAGACCCAGTACTTC
abundance: .; v_gene: TRBV11-2; j_gene: TRBJ2-5; d_gene: TRBD2; len: 16; CDR3aa: CASSLARLAGQETQYF; CDR3nt: TGTGCCAGCAGCTTAGCTAGACTAGCGGGGCAAGAGACCCAGTACTTC
abundance: .; v_gene: TRBV7-2; j_gene: TRBJ2-2; d_gene: .; len: 14; CDR3aa: CASSLDWNTGELFF; CDR3nt: TGTGCCAGCAGCTTAGACTGGAACACCGGGGAGCTGTTTTTT
abundance: .; v_gene: TRBV29-1; j_gene: TRBJ2-6; d_gene: .; len: 15; CDR3aa: CSVSGSGSGANVLTF; CDR3nt: TGCAGCGTCTCAGGTTCCGGCTCTGGGGCCAACGTCCTGACTTTC
abundance: .; v_gene: TRBV4-1; j_gene: TRBJ2-5; d_gene: TRBD2; len: 14; CDR3aa: CASSQGLAEETQYF; CDR3nt: TGCGCCAGCAGCCAAGGACTAGCGGAAGAGACCCAGTACTTC
abundance: .; v_gene: TRBV28; j_gene: TRBJ1-2; d_gene: .; len: 15; CDR3aa: CASSVRVRGSYGYTF; CDR3nt: TGTGCCAGCAGTGTCCGGGTCCGAGGCAGCTATGGCTACACCTTC